The clone carrying this TCR beta chain has only one observation. Its matching antigen is unknown. The source of the sample is a study of OX40 agonist ivuxolimab in advanced cancers. Data came from immunoSEQ multiplex PCR; TCRdb stores just in-frame clones and leaves some out. The profile shows 70,000 or so clones, around 90% of them singletons. Study conclusions and caveats: CD4+ and CD8+ blood T cells expanded clonally by week 6 at 0.1 to 3.0 mg/kg.

The CDR3 is 14 amino acids. Trimming cost V 3 bases and J 4 bases, with 12 bases left between them. Looked up from germline, CDR1 is SGHVS and CDR2 is FQNEAQ. This chain connects TRBV7-8 to TRBJ2-5; D is ambiguous. Sequencing used CD4+ or CD8+ T cells sorted from blood, obtained in a trial of the OX40 agonist ivuxolimab. The sequence was collected from an adult with an advanced solid tumor such as melanoma, head and neck, liver or kidney cancer. CDR3 sequence reads: CASSLVPEGETQYF. The CDR3 DNA sequence: TGTGCCAGCAGCTTGGTACCAGAAGGAGAGACCCAGTACTTC.